This TCR beta chain emerged from a study of lymphopenia after photon versus proton radiotherapy. General study findings and limits: Post-nadir TCR diversity decline inversely tracked overall survival among those who died. After lymphocyte nadir, photon-treated repertoires showed oligoclonal expansion, especially CD8+ Temra.

The CDR3 has 16 amino acids. Germline-derived CDR1 and CDR2 are LGHNA and YNFKEQ. V shed 5 bases, J shed 8 bases, and the junction held 11 bases outside the gene matches. Points on this clone: Its antigen remains unidentified.

Repertoires were generated with immunoSEQ multiplex PCR, while TCRdb's copy carries only in-frame clones and drops some. The sample lists 150,000 to 200,000 clones, approximately 91% occurring once. The chain has TRBV4-2 and TRBJ2-1; 11 bases match TRBD2. The clonotype was recovered from a man aged 45-65 years with gastric cancer. The sequencing used peripheral blood, collected from a patient treated with photon-based radiotherapy. DNA for the CDR3: TGTGCCAGCAGCTTAATAGCGGGAGGGCCTCAGGATGAGCAGTTCTTC. It specifies CASSLIAGGPQDEQFF.